A single sample is the source of the 22 T cell receptor beta chains below, sequenced in a study of shared T cell receptors in the human thymus. Profiling relied on immunoSEQ multiplex PCR, and the TCRdb table lists in-frame clones only, not all of them. The sample lists under 850,000 clones, approximately 87% occurring once. These data are also associated with another study on human thymus T cells.

Material: thymocytes. These receptors were collected from a boy younger than two with a congenital heart defect.

The chain has TRBV10-1 and TRBJ2-1; D unclear. The V and J ends lost 3 bases and 8 bases respectively, with 5 bases between them. The length of the CDR3 is 11 residues. Per the germline V gene, CDR1 is WNHNN and CDR2 is SYGVQD (reference sequence). The CDR3 DNA sequence: TGCGCCAGCAGTGACGTCGATGAGCAGTTCTTC. Translating gives CASSDVDEQFF.

In this sample, this clone turned up a few times. The chain has TRBV10-3 and TRBJ1-5; TRBD1 matches at 9 bases. CDR1 ENHRY and CDR2 SYGVKD come from the germline V gene. This CDR3 is 14 amino acids long. The trim removed 2 bases at V and 9 bases at J, leaving 5 bases unmatched. For the CDR3, the DNA is TGTGCCATCAGTGAGGGACAGGGGAAGTTGCCCCAGCATTTT. Residues: CAISEGQGKLPQHF.

V is TRBV6-1 and J is TRBJ2-7, with 9 nucleotides matching TRBD1. Germline V gene lookup returns CDR1 MNHNS and CDR2 SASEGT. V gave up 3 bases and J gave up 2 bases; unmatched junction bases: 8. The CDR3 has 16 amino acids. The CDR3 DNA follows: TGTGCCAGCAGTGACCAGGGGACAGGGTGGCCCTACGAGCAGTACTTC. Translation gives CASSDQGTGWPYEQYF.

The chain carries TRBV28 and TRBJ2-1, with 15 bases identical to TRBD2. This CDR3 comprises 16 residues. The V gene end was trimmed by 6 bases and the J gene end by 5 bases; junction bases not matched to a gene: 5. The germline gives CDR1 MDHEN, CDR2 SYDVKM. The chain's CDR3 is CASRRGLAGGNNEQFF. DNA for the CDR3: TGTGCCAGCAGACGAGGACTAGCGGGAGGGAACAATGAGCAGTTCTTC.

V and J are TRBV27 and TRBJ2-2, with D tentatively TRBD1 (5 bases). CDR3 length: 15 amino acids. With 5 bases removed from V and 4 bases from J, the gap between germline ends came to 14 bases. Germline V gives CDR1 MNHEY, CDR2 SMNVEV (reference sequence). CDR3 DNA: TGTGCCAGCAGTAGAGGACATTTAACCACCGGGGAGCTGTTTTTT. Translated: CASSRGHLTTGELFF.

This clone was recorded once. The chain carries TRBV10-1 and TRBJ2-7; D perhaps matches TRBD2 (6 bases). The V and J ends lost 5 bases and 0 bases respectively, with 20 bases between them. CDR1 and CDR2 (germline): WNHNN, SYGVQD (reference sequence). The CDR3 has 17 residues. CDR3 in DNA: TGCGCCAGCAGTAATGGTCCGAAAGGGAGGAGCTCCTACGAGCAGTACTTC. Its translation is CASSNGPKGRSSYEQYF.

CDR3 sequence (DNA): TGTGCCAGCAGCTTAGGGGCGGGCGGTTTAGGTGGCTACACCTTC. This encodes CASSLGAGGLGGYTF. The rearrangement joins TRBV7-2 to TRBJ1-2; D gene ambiguous. Trimming pared 1 base from V and 7 bases from J, leaving 16 bases between. The germline gives CDR1 SGHTA, CDR2 FQGNSA. The CDR3 length is 15 residues.

This sequence joins TRBV7-9 and TRBJ2-1; D gene unclear. Trimming stripped 5 bases from V and 7 bases from J, with 3 bases between. Germline CDR1 is SEHNR and CDR2 is FQNEAQ (reference sequence). The CDR3 sequence is 10 residues long. CDR3 nucleotides: TGTGCCAGCAGCCGTAATGAGCAGTTCTTC. It encodes CASSRNEQFF. The variable domain in full, completed from reference TRBV7-9 and TRBJ2-1, reads DTGVSQNPRHKITKRGQNVTFRCDPISEHNRLYWYRQTLGQGPEFLTYFQNEAQLEKSRLLSDRFSAERPKGSFSTLEIQRTEQGDSAMYLCASSRNEQFFGPGTRLTVL.

V gene TRBV27 combines with J gene TRBJ2-7, with D perhaps TRBD1 (6 bases). Per germline, CDR1 MNHEY and CDR2 SMNVEV (reference sequence). The CDR3 spans 15 residues. V was pared by 5 bases and J by 4 bases, with 18 bases between. The CDR3 sequence: CASSQRTGTGYEQYF. CDR3 bases: TGTGCCAGCAGTCAACGCACAGGGACGGGGTACGAGCAGTACTTC.

V gene TRBV19 combines with J gene TRBJ2-2, with a weak D call TRBD2 (6 bases). From germline, CDR1 is LNHDA and CDR2 SQIVND (reference sequence). The V and J ends lost 7 bases and 7 bases respectively, with 16 bases between them. The CDR3 covers 14 residues. CDR3 nucleotides: TGTGCCAGTACTGCGGCTCGGGGGATCGGGGAGCTGTTTTTT. This sequence encodes CASTAARGIGELFF.

V usage is TRBV4-1 and J usage is TRBJ1-1; TRBD1 matches at 11 bases. Looked up from germline, CDR1 is MGHRA and CDR2 is YSYEKL. V lost 1 base to trimming and J lost 1 base; unmatched junction nucleotides: 14. This CDR3 comprises 20 residues. CDR3 loop: CASSQVWTGGAVGKNTEAFF. The CDR3, as DNA: TGCGCCAGCAGCCAAGTATGGACAGGGGGCGCGGTGGGTAAGAACACTGAAGCTTTCTTT.

The chain recombines TRBV25-1 with TRBJ1-5, with TRBD1 identical over 10 bases. J was trimmed by 7 bases and V by 5 bases; bases with no gene match: 8. Germline lookup yields CDR1 MGHDK and CDR2 SYGVNS. CDR3 size: 15 residues. CDR3 coding DNA: TGTGCCAGCAGTCCCCACGGACAGGGGGTCCAGCCCCAGCATTTT. It specifies CASSPHGQGVQPQHF.

This clone turned up a few times. This chain links TRBV14 with TRBJ2-2; D might be TRBD2 (6 bases). The germline CDR1 and CDR2 sequences are SGHDN and FVKESK. This CDR3 comprises 14 residues. V lost 3 bases and J 4 bases, leaving 9 bases between the germline ends. The CDR3 DNA is TGTGCCAGCAGCCAGGAGGGGCTCACCGGGGAGCTGTTTTTT. It encodes CASSQEGLTGELFF.

Of note for this clone: At the DNA level, this CDR3 is encoded by other sequences in the same sample as well. The chain's CDR3 is CASSLGTGGYEQYF. The CDR3 nucleotides read TGCGCCAGCAGCTTGGGAACAGGGGGTTACGAGCAGTACTTC. V is TRBV5-1 and J is TRBJ2-7, with 8 bases identical to TRBD1. The CDR3 runs to 14 residues. The germline gives CDR1 SGHRS, CDR2 YFSETQ. V shed 0 bases and J 4 bases; nucleotides not matched to a gene: 3.

V usage is TRBV28 and J usage is TRBJ1-5; TRBD1 might be the D (6 bases). Germline CDR1 is MDHEN and CDR2 is SYDVKM. This CDR3 contains 15 residues. V was shortened by 5 bases and J by 4 bases, with 15 bases between the two germline ends. CDR3 sequence (DNA): TGTGCCAGCAGTGTAAGATGGGACACAAATCAGCCCCAGCATTTT. Translated, it gives CASSVRWDTNQPQHF.

This clone was observed a single time. This chain joins TRBV4-1 and TRBJ1-1; D perhaps matches TRBD1 (5 bases). Germline-derived CDR1 and CDR2 are MGHRA and YSYEKL. The CDR3 is made up of 16 amino acids. With 0 bases removed from V and 1 base from J, the gap between germline ends came to 12 bases. CDR3 sequence (DNA): TGCGCCAGCAGCCAAGATCGGCCCGGACAGAACACTGAAGCTTTCTTT. Residues: CASSQDRPGQNTEAFF.

Regarding this clone: This sample also contains other DNA sequences that code for the same CDR3. The CDR3 DNA is TGCGCCAGCAGCCAAGGCTCGGCAGATACGCAGTATTTT. Translating gives CASSQGSADTQYF. The chain carries TRBV4-1 and TRBJ2-3, with D unclear. The CDR3 spans 13 residues. Germline assignment: CDR1 MGHRA and CDR2 YSYEKL. V was pared by 1 base and J by 4 bases, with 6 bases between.

The rearrangement links TRBV27 to TRBJ2-2; possible D gene TRBD2, 6 bases. V lost 8 bases and J lost 0, with 28 bases in between. This CDR3 contains 20 residues. Germline CDR1 MNHEY, CDR2 SMNVEV (reference sequence). In DNA, the CDR3 is TGTGCCAGCCCGAATCTAACGCTTTACCGGGACTTTCCGAACACCGGGGAGCTGTTTTTT. Translated, it gives CASPNLTLYRDFPNTGELFF.

J is TRBJ2-7 and V is TRBV23-1; weak D call: TRBD2 (5 bases). TRBV23-1 is sorted into the ORF group, with uncertain function. The V and J ends lost 2 bases and 0 bases respectively, with 11 bases between them. The CDR3 covers 15 residues. CDR3 amino acids: CASSQPARASYEQYF. In nucleotides, the CDR3 is TGCGCCAGCAGTCAACCCGCGAGGGCCTCCTACGAGCAGTACTTC.

V gene TRBV5-4 combines with J gene TRBJ1-2; tentatively, D is TRBD1 (6 bases). Germline CDR1 is SGHNT and CDR2 is YYREEE (reference sequence). The CDR3 consists of 17 residues. The ends were cut back, 0 bases at V and 1 base at J, with 16 bases in the middle. The CDR3 coding sequence is TGTGCCAGCAGCTTGGCCCTCAGGGAGGGGGGTAACTATGGCTACACCTTC. Its protein is CASSLALREGGNYGYTF.

This chain uses TRBV30 with TRBJ1-5, with 9 bases fitting TRBD1. Germline CDR1 reads GTSNPN; CDR2 reads SVGIG (reference sequence). This CDR3 has 14 residues. V lost 2 bases, J lost 5 bases, and 4 bases stayed unmatched. CDR3 sequence reads: CAWSLTGGDQPQHF. In nucleotides, the CDR3 is TGTGCCTGGAGTTTGACAGGGGGGGATCAGCCCCAGCATTTT.

This chain uses TRBV27 with TRBJ2-7; D may be TRBD1 (6 bases). The CDR3 spans 14 residues. CDR1 is MNHEY, CDR2 SMNVEV, per germline (reference sequence). Trimming took off 10 bases at V and 5 bases at J, with 21 bases between the two ends. CDR3 nucleotides: TGTGCCACCCACCAGACAGGAATTACTAACGAGCAGTACTTC. It is translated as CATHQTGITNEQYF.